One and the same sample provided the 5 T cell receptor beta chains below, sequenced in a study of blood T cell repertoires in COVID-19. This table comes from immunoSEQ multiplex PCR, and its TCRdb copy is limited to in-frame clones, with some not included. The repertoire holds over 50,000 clones, with 65% to 80% as singletons. Specimen: peripheral blood. These receptors all come from a human donor with active or convalescent COVID-19. The donor label of this sample is uncertain.

This chain uses TRBV12-3 or TRBV12-4 with TRBJ1-5; D perhaps matches TRBD1 (6 bases). Trimming pared 0 bases from V and 10 bases from J, leaving 10 bases between. The CDR3 is 13 residues long. The CDR3 region has the DNA TGTGCCAGCAGTTTAGCGACTGGGGGCCCCCAGCATTTT. Residues: CASSLATGGPQHF.

The V call is TRBV2, the J call TRBJ1-1; D is perhaps TRBD1 (6 bases). Germline CDR1 and CDR2: SNHLY and FYNNEI. V was shortened by 7 bases and J by 1 base, with 10 bases between the two germline ends. The CDR3 length is 13 residues. CDR3 amino acids: CASTGHWNTEAFF. In DNA form, the CDR3 reads TGTGCCAGCACGGGACATTGGAACACTGAAGCTTTCTTT.

The chain uses TRBV7-2 and TRBJ2-7; no definite D call. Germline V gives CDR1 SGHTA, CDR2 FQGNSA. Trimming left V 6 bases short and J 0 bases short, with 6 bases between. The CDR3 is made up of 12 amino acids. The CDR3: CASSVSSYEQYF. CDR3 nucleotides: TGTGCCAGCAGTGTGAGCTCCTACGAGCAGTACTTC.

The J gene is TRBJ2-7, the V gene TRBV9; TRBD2 agrees at 14 bases. The J segment lost 7 bases and the V segment lost 4 bases, leaving 10 bases of the junction unmatched. CDR1 and CDR2 from the germline V gene are SGDLS and YYNGEE. This CDR3 is 16 amino acids long. CDR3 region: CASSPRGTSGRHEQYF. The CDR3 DNA reads TGTGCCAGCAGCCCACGCGGGACTAGCGGGAGACATGAGCAGTACTTC.

The gene calls are TRBV5-4 and TRBJ2-7; D is unresolved. Trimming left V 0 bases short and J 2 bases short, with 6 bases between. The CDR3 consists of 13 residues. The germline V gene has CDR1 SGHNT and CDR2 YYREEE (reference sequence). The DNA for the CDR3 is TGTGCCAGCAGCTTGGACAACACCTACGAGCAGTACTTC. Translating it yields CASSLDNTYEQYF.